The 29 T cell receptor beta chains reported below all come from one sample, sequenced in a study of T-cell memory formation after mild COVID-19 (dated by TCRdb to the early 2020s). The library relied on 5' RACE. The sequencer was an Illumina NovaSeq 6000. TCRdb passed the public sequencing reads through fastp at Q25 and MiXCR, retaining productive beta sequences. Rows are combined by CDR3 protein, so each entry shows the most common genes and DNA. This sample holds 260,000 or so distinct CDR3 sequences; approximately 15% were observed only once. The top ten hold 22% of the sample. The specimen was PBMCs or a T cell subset sorted from them (not recorded which). These receptors all stem from a man aged 18 to 35 who had mild COVID-19 (a few samples of this study predate the infection). The sample titles of this study are shuffled in the database, so cell type and time point are left out; the donor was told from shared clones.

This clonotype has a count of ten or more. The V and J genes are TRBV3-1 and TRBJ2-1, with D possibly being TRBD1 or TRBD2 (7 bases each). Trimming left V 4 bases short and J 2 bases short, with 15 bases between. This CDR3 is built from 16 residues. From germline, CDR1 is LGHDT and CDR2 YNNKEL (reference sequence). The CDR3 DNA reads as TGTGCCAGCAGCCTCAGGGGGGGCCCTACCTACAATGAGCAGTTCTTC. Its protein product is CASSLRGGPTYNEQFF.

The V gene is TRBV18, the J gene TRBJ2-3, with 7 bases identical to TRBD1. The ends lost 3 bases at V and 1 base at J; junction bases unmatched: 4. Germline CDR1 reads KGHSH; CDR2 reads LQKENI. This CDR3 is built from 15 residues. As DNA, the CDR3 is TGTGCCAGCTCACCCGGGGACAGCCGCACAGATACGCAGTATTTT. This translates into CASSPGDSRTDTQYF.

This clonotype was detected a few times. This chain's CDR3 is CASSQGGQGAWYGYTF. The CDR3 DNA follows: TGCGCCAGCAGCCAAGGCGGCCAGGGGGCTTGGTATGGCTACACCTTC. The chain employs TRBV4-1 and TRBJ1-2; TRBD1 aligns across 8 bases. V dropped 1 base and J dropped 5; count of bases not matched to a gene: 9. This CDR3 spans 16 amino acids. Germline loops: CDR1 MGHRA, CDR2 YSYEKL.

The CDR3 sequence is CASSLEGWGTEAFF. The CDR3 bases are TGTGCCAGCAGCTTAGAAGGATGGGGCACTGAAGCTTTCTTT. The chain links TRBV7-8 to TRBJ1-1; D ambiguous. V was cut by 1 base and J by 4 bases, with 10 bases left in between. Germline-derived CDR1 and CDR2 are SGHVS and FQNEAQ. The CDR3 runs 14 residues.

This chain connects TRBV7-6 to TRBJ2-2, with D possibly matching TRBD1 (5 bases). CDR1 and CDR2 from the germline V gene are SGHVS and FNYEAQ. The CDR3 length is 14 residues. Trimming took off 2 bases at V and 10 bases at J, with 14 bases between the two ends. CDR3 loop: CASSLLLGQEELFF. For the CDR3, the DNA is TGTGCCAGCAGCTTATTGCTGGGGCAGGAGGAGCTGTTTTTT.

The J gene is TRBJ2-5, the V gene TRBV6-5, with TRBD1 as a possible D gene (5 bases). The CDR3 is 16 amino acids. Trimming shortened V by 6 bases and J by 1 base, and 18 bases separated the two germline ends. In germline, CDR1 is MNHEY, CDR2 SVGAGI. The CDR3 nucleotides are TGTGCCAGCAGCGACGACACCTACAGGTCCCAAGAGACCCAGTACTTC. This encodes CASSDDTYRSQETQYF.

DNA for the CDR3: TGTGCCAGCAGAGTCGACAGCATTGAAAAACTGTTTTTT. As protein: CASRVDSIEKLFF. The J gene is TRBJ1-4, the V gene TRBV12-3 or TRBV12-4, with D possibly matching TRBD1 (5 bases). The CDR3 consists of 13 residues. Trimming shortened V by 6 bases and J by 7 bases, and 12 bases separated the two germline ends.

The chain combines TRBV7-3 with TRBJ2-1, with 8 nucleotides matching TRBD1. V lost 7 bases, J lost 3 bases, and 20 bases stayed unmatched. Germline values: CDR1 SGHTA, CDR2 FQGTGA. This CDR3 contains 19 residues. As DNA, the CDR3 is TGTGCCAGCAACCCATCCGGGACAGGTTCTACTCCTTACTACAATGAGCAGTTCTTC. Its protein product is CASNPSGTGSTPYYNEQFF.

The chain uses TRBV4-1 and TRBJ1-1, with 10 bases fitting TRBD1. With 2 bases clipped from V and 1 base from J, the junction kept 4 bases outside the gene matches. The CDR3 has 16 residues. The V gene's germline CDR1 is MGHRA and CDR2 YSYEKL. CDR3 loop: CASSQPTGGANTEAFF. CDR3 DNA: TGCGCCAGCAGCCAACCGACAGGGGGCGCGAACACTGAAGCTTTCTTT.

This clonotype was counted between two and nine times. The chain uses TRBV28 and TRBJ2-4; D not resolved. The V end lost 8 bases, the J end lost 1 base, and 15 bases lay between the germline ends. The CDR3 covers 15 residues. Germline V lookup: CDR1 MDHEN, CDR2 SYDVKM. The CDR3 nucleotides read TGTGCCAGCTCTCCTCTGGCATGGGCCAAAAACATTCAGTACTTC. Translating gives CASSPLAWAKNIQYF.

This clonotype has a handful of counts. This chain links TRBV5-1 with TRBJ1-2, with TRBD1 as a possible D gene (5 bases). The CDR3 totals 14 residues. V lost 3 bases to trimming and J lost 3 bases, with 12 bases between them. The germline gives CDR1 SGHRS, CDR2 YFSETQ. As DNA, the CDR3 is TGCGCCAGCAGCTCTAAGGGACCGGACTATGGCTACACCTTC. Residues: CASSSKGPDYGYTF. Full variable domain (missing parts from reference TRBV5-1 and TRBJ1-2): KAGVTQTPRYLIKTRGQQVTLSCSPISGHRSVSWYQQTPGQGLQFLFEYFSETQRNKGNFPGRFSGRQFSNSRSEMNVSTLELGDSALYLCASSSKGPDYGYTFGSGTRLTVV.

In this sample, this clonotype turned up many times. The chain couples TRBV6-5 to TRBJ2-5, with D possibly TRBD2 on 6 matching bases. The CDR3 has 14 amino acids. The V gene's germline CDR1 is MNHEY and CDR2 SVGAGI. Trimming stripped 1 base from V and 2 bases from J, with 8 bases between. CDR3 residues: CASSYFSGQETQYF. The CDR3 nucleotides are TGTGCCAGCAGTTACTTCAGCGGGCAAGAGACCCAGTACTTC.

This clonotype was seen a few times. The genes are TRBV20-1 and TRBJ1-1; D perhaps matches TRBD1 (5 bases). The CDR3 runs 15 residues. Per the germline V gene, CDR1 is DFQATT and CDR2 is SNEGSKA (reference sequence). Trimming removed 6 bases at V and 1 base at J, with 18 bases between. The CDR3 sequence is CSAPAGSFRNTEAFF. The CDR3 DNA sequence: TGCAGTGCCCCGGCAGGGTCATTTAGGAACACTGAAGCTTTCTTT.

This clonotype was seen more than once but under ten times. The chain carries TRBV27 and TRBJ2-3, with D hard to call. The CDR3 covers 13 residues. Germline-derived CDR1 and CDR2 are MNHEY and SMNVEV (reference sequence). V lost 2 bases and J lost 5, with 8 bases in between. The DNA for the CDR3 is TGTGCCAGCAGTTTAATGTTTGGAGATACGCAGTATTTT. Encoded protein: CASSLMFGDTQYF.

J is TRBJ1-2 and V is TRBV5-5, with no clear D. Germline V CDR1 and CDR2: SGHKS, YYEKEE (reference sequence). Trimming removed 1 base from V and 2 bases from J, with 12 bases in between. CDR3 length: 15 amino acids. CDR3 sequence (DNA): TGTGCCAGCAGCTTGCGGGCCCCTGGAAACTATGGCTACACCTTC. Translated: CASSLRAPGNYGYTF.

This clonotype has more than one count but fewer than ten. The chain uses TRBV15 and TRBJ2-4; unclear D gene. The length of the CDR3 is 15 residues. V was pared by 0 bases and J by 2 bases, with 8 bases between. From germline, CDR1 is LNHNV and CDR2 YYDKDF (reference sequence). This CDR3 reads CATSRDSPPKNIQYF. CDR3 nucleotides: TGTGCCACCAGCAGAGATTCTCCGCCCAAAAACATTCAGTACTTC.

This clonotype was observed a few times. The chain carries TRBV5-1 and TRBJ2-5, with D possibly TRBD2 on 7 matching bases. In germline, CDR1 is SGHRS, CDR2 YFSETQ. V was cut by 10 bases and J by 1 base, with 17 bases left in between. The CDR3 contains 14 residues. This CDR3 is CASMGGAFQETQYF. CDR3 in DNA: TGCGCCTCAATGGGGGGGGCGTTCCAAGAGACCCAGTACTTC.

This clonotype was found a few times. V is TRBV23-1 and J is TRBJ2-7, with 7 nucleotides matching TRBD1. TRBV23-1 is an open reading frame whose function is uncertain. The length of the CDR3 is 16 residues. V shed 3 bases, J shed 0 bases, and the junction held 8 bases outside the gene matches. CDR3 region: CASSHLGQDSSYEQYF. CDR3 DNA sequence: TGCGCCAGCAGTCACCTAGGACAGGACAGCTCCTACGAGCAGTACTTC.

In its sample, this clonotype was seen a few times. This rearrangement joins TRBV7-2 to TRBJ1-4; D gene unclear. The germline V and J ends were trimmed by 2 bases and 2 bases, with 9 bases remaining between them. The germline CDR1 and CDR2 sequences are SGHTA and FQGNSA. This CDR3 is built from 15 residues. The DNA of the CDR3 is TGTGCCAGCAGCTTAAAGCGAAGGACTAATGAAAAACTGTTTTTT. This encodes CASSLKRRTNEKLFF.

The rearrangement links TRBV6-6 to TRBJ2-7, with 7 bases fitting TRBD1. V was clipped by 5 bases and J by 3 bases; unmatched bases: 4. The CDR3 has 13 amino acids. Germline loops: CDR1 MNHNY, CDR2 SVGAGI (reference sequence). In DNA, the CDR3 is TGTGCCAGCAGTCCGGGACAGAGCTACGAGCAGTACTTC. As protein: CASSPGQSYEQYF.

At least ten counts were recorded for this clonotype. The rearrangement uses TRBV20-1 and TRBJ2-5; 7 nucleotides match TRBD2. Trimming at V came to 1 base and at J to 1 base, leaving 3 bases not matched to a gene. Germline V gene lookup returns CDR1 DFQATT and CDR2 SNEGSKA (reference sequence). This CDR3 comprises 14 residues. The CDR3 bases are TGCAGTGCTAGAGCGGGGGGTGTCCAAGAGACCCAGTACTTC. Residues: CSARAGGVQETQYF.

This clonotype was counted many times. The chain joins TRBV10-3 to TRBJ2-7; unclear D gene. Trimming cost V 4 bases and J 9 bases, with 16 bases left between them. Germline V CDR1 and CDR2: ENHRY, SYGVKD. The CDR3 spans 13 residues. The CDR3 spells CAISAQPGFGQYF. The CDR3 DNA sequence: TGTGCCATCAGTGCCCAACCCGGATTCGGGCAGTACTTC.

This sequence joins TRBV25-1 and TRBJ2-7; possible D gene TRBD2, 6 bases. Germline CDR1 reads MGHDK; CDR2 reads SYGVNS. Trimming removed 2 bases from V and 5 bases from J, with 10 bases in between. There are 13 residues in the CDR3. The CDR3: CASSEGGIHEQYF. The CDR3 nucleotides are TGTGCCAGCAGTGAAGGAGGGATCCACGAGCAGTACTTC.

This clonotype has only one observation. CDR3 sequence (DNA): TGTGCCAGCAGTGTGGAGGGATGGAGGTACACTGAAGCTTTCTTT. It yields the protein CASSVEGWRYTEAFF. J is TRBJ1-1 and V is TRBV6-1; D remains unclear. The CDR3 spans 15 residues. The ends were cut back, 4 bases at V and 3 bases at J, with 15 bases in the middle. Germline values: CDR1 MNHNS, CDR2 SASEGT.

This sequence joins TRBV7-2 and TRBJ2-3; 8 bases are a match to TRBD1. The ends lost 3 bases at V and 12 bases at J; junction bases unmatched: 8. This CDR3 is 13 amino acids long. Germline V gene sequence: CDR1 SGHTA, CDR2 FQGNSA. The CDR3 bases are TGTGCCAGCAGCTTCCCCGACAGGGGAGGACAGTATTTT. Its protein is CASSFPDRGGQYF.

This clonotype came up a few times. V and J are TRBV7-8 and TRBJ1-6; D is unresolved. CDR3 size: 15 residues. Germline V gives CDR1 SGHVS, CDR2 FQNEAQ. Trimming stripped 4 bases from V and 0 bases from J, with 7 bases between. The CDR3 reads CASSSRDSYNSPLHF. The CDR3 DNA reads TGTGCCAGCAGCTCCCGGGACTCCTATAATTCACCCCTCCACTTT. The full variable domain, completed using reference TRBV7-8 and TRBJ1-6, is GAGVSQSPRYKVAKRGQDVALRCDPISGHVSLFWYQQALGQGPEFLTYFQNEAQLDKSGLPSDRFFAERPEGSVSTLKIQRTQQEDSAVYLCASSSRDSYNSPLHFGNGTRLTVT.

This clonotype was counted between two and nine times. The CDR3 is CASSVEGGNALGFF. The DNA for the CDR3 is TGTGCCAGCAGCGTAGAGGGGGGAAATGCCCTTGGGTTCTTC. V usage is TRBV9 and J usage is TRBJ2-1; D possibly matches TRBD1 or TRBD2 (6 bases each). Looked up from germline, CDR1 is SGDLS and CDR2 is YYNGEE. This CDR3 is 14 amino acids long. V was cut by 0 bases and J by 15 bases, with 19 bases left in between.

Here the CDR3 DNA reads TGTGCCAGCAGCTTGGAGGCAGGGTGGTACACCGGGGAGCTGTTTTTT. Protein sequence: CASSLEAGWYTGELFF. The chain recombines TRBV5-6 with TRBJ2-2; a weak D match, TRBD1 (5 bases). CDR1 and CDR2 from the germline V gene are SGHDT and YYEEEE. The length of the CDR3 is 16 residues. With 0 bases removed from V and 3 bases from J, the gap between germline ends came to 12 bases.

The rearrangement uses TRBV9 and TRBJ2-7; 10 nucleotides line up with TRBD2. This CDR3 spans 15 amino acids. V was clipped by 2 bases and J by 5 bases; unmatched bases: 7. CDR1 and CDR2 (germline): SGDLS, YYNGEE. CDR3 sequence: CASSVGGLALDEQYF. In nucleotides, the CDR3 is TGTGCCAGCAGCGTGGGGGGACTAGCGCTCGACGAGCAGTACTTC.